This passage covers 8 T cell receptor beta chains from one sample sequenced in a study of blood T cells in healthy people across ages. A second about 7 to 12 cycle PCR used barcoded and J-beta primers. TCRdb reprocessed the 5' RACE reads via MiXCR and lists one record per CDR3 protein. The data contain about 1.4 million distinct CDR3 sequences, 55% to 75% of them singletons. Sequenced input: blood. These receptors all come from a young man in good health.

This chain links TRBV20-1 with TRBJ2-7; D is possibly TRBD1 (6 bases). Germline CDR1 DFQATT, CDR2 SNEGSKA (reference sequence). The CDR3 contains 13 residues. The V and J ends lost 3 bases and 4 bases respectively, with 13 bases between them. CDR3 in amino acids: CSASLQGRYEQYF. The CDR3 DNA reads as TGCAGTGCTAGTCTTCAGGGGCGGTACGAGCAGTACTTC.

This chain connects TRBV12-3 or TRBV12-4 to TRBJ2-3, with D maybe TRBD2 (6 bases). The V end was cut by 6 bases, the J end by 6 bases, with 16 bases between. This CDR3 spans 14 amino acids. Here the CDR3 DNA reads TGTGCCAGCAGGGGACTTCTCGCAAAGGATACGCAGTATTTT. This sequence encodes CASRGLLAKDTQYF.

The V gene is TRBV4-1, the J gene TRBJ2-7; D may be TRBD1 (6 bases). The V end lost 0 bases, the J end lost 4 bases, and 13 bases lay between the germline ends. The germline gives CDR1 MGHRA, CDR2 YSYEKL. The CDR3 sequence is 15 residues long. CDR3 bases: TGCGCCAGCAGCCAAGAGGGGGCGTCGGGGTACGAGCAGTACTTC. Its protein is CASSQEGASGYEQYF.

This chain joins TRBV9 and TRBJ2-5; D gene unclear. V was trimmed by 0 bases and J by 2 bases, leaving 8 bases between them. Germline V gene lookup returns CDR1 SGDLS and CDR2 YYNGEE. CDR3 length equals 14 residues. The CDR3 bases are TGTGCCAGCAGCGTAGACGGACGTCAAGAGACCCAGTACTTC. As protein: CASSVDGRQETQYF. Full variable domain (rest looked up from reference TRBV9 and TRBJ2-5): DSGVTQTPKHLITATGQRVTLRCSPRSGDLSVYWYQQSLDQGLQFLIQYYNGEERAKGNILERFSAQQFPDLHSELNLSSLELGDSALYFCASSVDGRQETQYFGPGTRLLVL.

A single count supports this clonotype. J is TRBJ1-4 and V is TRBV6-5, with D unresolved. The V and J ends lost 0 bases and 4 bases respectively, with 15 bases between them. The CDR3 totals 17 residues. CDR1 and CDR2 from the germline V gene are MNHEY and SVGAGI. CDR3 coding DNA: TGTGCCAGCAGTTACTCGGAAGGCGGAGCGATTAATGAAAAACTGTTTTTT. This codes for CASSYSEGGAINEKLFF.

J is TRBJ2-7 and V is TRBV10-3, with unresolved D. In germline, CDR1 is ENHRY, CDR2 SYGVKD. V gave up 0 bases and J gave up 3 bases, with 9 bases separating them. The CDR3 extends over 14 amino acids. As DNA, the CDR3 is TGTGCCATCAGTGAGTCCTTAGTCAACTACGAGCAGTACTTC. Translated, it gives CAISESLVNYEQYF.

The table lists this clonotype with a count of one. The chain employs TRBV6-2 or TRBV6-3 and TRBJ2-3, with a tentative D call TRBD1 (6 bases). Trimming took 6 bases from V and 2 from J, leaving 15 bases between them. Germline CDR1 reads MNHEY; CDR2 reads SVGEGT. The CDR3 is made up of 15 amino acids. The CDR3 region has the DNA TGTGCCAGCAGGTCAGGGGTTTCGTTCACAGATACGCAGTATTTT. Protein sequence: CASRSGVSFTDTQYF.

This rearrangement joins TRBV6-1 to TRBJ1-6; D uncertain. The CDR3 has 15 residues. With 7 bases removed from V and 5 bases from J, the gap between germline ends came to 15 bases. Germline V gene sequence: CDR1 MNHNS, CDR2 SASEGT. This chain's CDR3 is CASKSAQLNNSPLHF. The CDR3 region has the DNA TGTGCCAGCAAATCGGCCCAACTTAATAATTCACCCCTCCACTTT.